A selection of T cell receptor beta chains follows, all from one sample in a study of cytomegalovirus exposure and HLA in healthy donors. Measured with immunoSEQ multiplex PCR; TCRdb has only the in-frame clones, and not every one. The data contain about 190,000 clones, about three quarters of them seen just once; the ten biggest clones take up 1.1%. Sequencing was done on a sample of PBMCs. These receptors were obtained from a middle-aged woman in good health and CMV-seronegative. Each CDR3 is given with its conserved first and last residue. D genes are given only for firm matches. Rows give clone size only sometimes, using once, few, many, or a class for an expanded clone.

TGTGCCACCAGCAGGCTGGACAGGACGAACACTGAAGCTTTCTTT | CATSRLDRTNTEAFF | TRBV15 | . | TRBJ1-1 | TRBD1
TGTGCCAGCAGCCAAAGTCTAGCTTGGGATACGCAGTATTTT | CASSQSLAWDTQYF | TRBV14 | . | TRBJ2-3 | .
TGTGCCAGTAGTATAGGGTCAAGGGGCGCTAACTATGGCTACACCTTC | CASSIGSRGANYGYTF | TRBV19 | few | TRBJ1-2 | .
TGTGCCAGCAGCTTATCCCGACAGGGTCTAGTCGCTTTCTTT | CASSLSRQGLVAFF | TRBV7-2 | . | TRBJ1-1 | TRBD1
TGTGCCAGCAGTGAATCGGGAGTCTTCGCGCAGCCCCAGCATTTT | CASSESGVFAQPQHF | TRBV25-1 | . | TRBJ1-5 | .
TGTGCCTGGAGTGACAATCGAGAGACCCAGTACTTC | CAWSDNRETQYF | TRBV30 | . | TRBJ2-5 | .
TGTGCCAGCAGCTTGGACAGGGCGTCCCGGCATTTT | CASSLDRASRHF | TRBV7-9 | . | TRBJ1-5 | TRBD1
TGTGCTAGTGGTCCCCCCGGCCCGGGGACCCAGTACTTC | CASGPPGPGTQYF | TRBV12-5 | . | TRBJ2-5 | .
TGTGCCAGCAGCTCCGACCCGGGAGAGACCCAGTACTTC | CASSSDPGETQYF | TRBV7-9 | few | TRBJ2-5 | .
TGTGCCAGCAGCTTTTCAGGGGGCAACACTGAAGCTTTCTTT | CASSFSGGNTEAFF | TRBV11-3 | . | TRBJ1-1 | TRBD1
TGTGCCAGCAGGGGAGGCAATCAGCCCCAGCATTTT | CASRGGNQPQHF | TRBV6-1 | . | TRBJ1-5 | .
TGTGCCAGCCTAGGGACTAGCGGGACCTCCTACAATGAGCAGTTCTTC | CASLGTSGTSYNEQFF | TRBV5-4 | . | TRBJ2-1 | TRBD2
TGTGCCAGCAGCTTAGCGGGGCAACTAGCGATGAACACCGGGGAGCTGTTTTTT | CASSLAGQLAMNTGELFF | TRBV7-2 | . | TRBJ2-2 | TRBD2
TGTGCCTGGAGTGCAGTTCACAGATCCTACGAGCAGTACTTC | CAWSAVHRSYEQYF | TRBV30 | . | TRBJ2-7 | .
TGTGCCACCAGCAGAGATTTTAGCAGGGTTAACACCGGGGAGCTGTTTTTT | CATSRDFSRVNTGELFF | TRBV15 | . | TRBJ2-2 | .
TGCGCCAGCAGGCCGGAGCTTGACAATGAGCAGTTCTTC | CASRPELDNEQFF | TRBV5-1 | . | TRBJ2-1 | .
TGTGCCACCCCAATAGCGGGAGGGGGGTGGGAGCAGTTCTTC | CATPIAGGGWEQFF | TRBV19 | . | TRBJ2-1 | TRBD2
TGCGCCAGCACCTTCACAGGGGGCCATAACACCGGGGAGCTGTTTTTT | CASTFTGGHNTGELFF | TRBV4-1 | . | TRBJ2-2 | TRBD1
TGTGCCAGCAGCTCCGGGACAGGGACCACAGATACGCAGTATTTT | CASSSGTGTTDTQYF | TRBV7-3 | . | TRBJ2-3 | TRBD1
TGTTCCAGCAGCCCCGGACTAGCGGGAGGTGAAGAGCAGTACTTC | CSSSPGLAGGEEQYF | TRBV7-9 | . | TRBJ2-7 | TRBD2
TGCGCCAGCAGCTTGAGACTAGCGGGAAACAATGAGCAGTTCTTC | CASSLRLAGNNEQFF | TRBV5-1 | . | TRBJ2-1 | TRBD2
TGTGCCAGCAGCTTAGACAGGGTAGCCACTGAAGCTTTCTTT | CASSLDRVATEAFF | TRBV7-9 | . | TRBJ1-1 | .